In this sample, the clone carrying this TCR beta chain turned up many times. Its specificity is not known. Per sample, no less than 6 micrograms of total RNA were extracted. CDR3 size: 13 residues. Trimming cost V 2 bases and J 5 bases, with 7 bases left between them. Germline lookup yields CDR1 MNHEY and CDR2 SVGAGI. A J-beta primer mix and a sample-barcoded 5' primer were used in a second PCR of about 7 to 12 cycles. TCRdb fed the 5' RACE reads into MiXCR, producing one record per CDR3 protein. The table has hundreds of thousands of distinct CDR3 sequences, about 30% seen once. This sample stems from a study of blood T cells in healthy people across ages. General study points: Percentage of naive T cells showed a strong correlation with TCR beta diversity.

The J gene is TRBJ2-1, the V gene TRBV6-5, with unresolved D. The source is a woman at least 80 years old in good health. Source material: blood. The CDR3 spells CASSYEPNNEQFF. The CDR3 DNA follows: TGTGCCAGCAGTTACGAACCTAACAATGAGCAGTTCTTC.